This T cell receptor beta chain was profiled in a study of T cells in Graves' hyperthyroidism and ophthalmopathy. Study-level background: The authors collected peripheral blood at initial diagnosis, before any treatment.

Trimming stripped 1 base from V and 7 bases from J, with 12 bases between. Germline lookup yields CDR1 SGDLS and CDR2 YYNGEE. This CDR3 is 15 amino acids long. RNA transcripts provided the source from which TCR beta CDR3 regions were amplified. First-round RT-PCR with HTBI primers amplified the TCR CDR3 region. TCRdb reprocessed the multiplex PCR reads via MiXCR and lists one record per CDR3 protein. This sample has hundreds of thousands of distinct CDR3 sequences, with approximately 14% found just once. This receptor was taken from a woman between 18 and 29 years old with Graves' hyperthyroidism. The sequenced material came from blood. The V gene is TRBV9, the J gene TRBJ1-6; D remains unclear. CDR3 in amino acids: CASSVSGPRNSPLHF. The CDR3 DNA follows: TGTGCCAGCAGCGTATCCGGGCCGCGGAATTCACCCCTCCACTTT.